The 29 T cell receptor beta chains below come from one sample, sequenced in a study of CD8 T cells in Susac syndrome. RNA amounts of roughly 0.5 to 1 ug underwent reverse transcription with random hexamers. TCRdb processed the immunoSEQ multiplex PCR reads anew with MiXCR; each CDR3 protein has one entry. The sample consists of 75,000 to 100,000 distinct CDR3 sequences, 94% of them appearing once. Sequences were obtained from CD8+ T cells from PBMCs. Every receptor here comes from a human donor in good health.

The V gene is TRBV29-1, the J gene TRBJ2-1; TRBD1 matches at 7 bases. V was pared by 4 bases and J by 0 bases, with 3 bases of the junction left unmatched. Looked up from germline, CDR1 is SQVTM and CDR2 is ANQGSEA. The CDR3 sequence is 14 residues long. The CDR3 here is CSVGRDSSYNEQFF. The DNA of the CDR3 is TGCAGCGTTGGCCGGGACAGCTCCTACAATGAGCAGTTCTTC.

The V and J genes are TRBV6-5 and TRBJ1-2; D gene uncertain. The CDR3 loop spans 11 amino acids. Germline V CDR1 and CDR2: MNHEY, SVGAGI. Trimming removed 2 bases from V and 8 bases from J, with 6 bases in between. The CDR3, as DNA: TGTGCCAGCAGTTACGGAGTGGGCTACACCTTC. Its protein is CASSYGVGYTF.

This sequence joins TRBV11-2 and TRBJ1-5, with D hard to call. This CDR3 region has 13 residues. CDR1 and CDR2 (germline): SGHAT, FQNNGV. The ends were cut back, 8 bases at V and 0 bases at J, with 8 bases in the middle. The CDR3 here is CASARGSNQPQHF. CDR3 bases: TGTGCCAGCGCCCGGGGTAGCAATCAGCCCCAGCATTTT.

The genes are TRBV7-6 and TRBJ2-6, with D tentatively TRBD1 or TRBD2 (5 bases each). Trimming took 1 base from V and 2 from J, leaving 18 bases between them. Germline CDR1 is SGHVS and CDR2 is FNYEAQ. The CDR3 spans 19 residues. CDR3 sequence reads: CASSLVLIGGRAGANVLTF. In nucleotides, the CDR3 is TGTGCCAGCAGCTTAGTTTTGATTGGGGGAAGGGCTGGGGCCAACGTCCTGACTTTC.

The V and J genes are TRBV12-3 or TRBV12-4 and TRBJ2-2; no clear D gene. V was clipped by 7 bases and J by 9 bases, with 9 bases between them. The CDR3 loop spans 11 amino acids. The CDR3 bases are TGTGCCAGCACCCCCGGGCGGGAGCTGTTTTTT. It yields the protein CASTPGRELFF.

CDR3 DNA sequence: TGCAGTGCCCTGCCTAGGGGCGGGAGTTTCTACGAGCAGTACGTC. Translated, it gives CSALPRGGSFYEQYV. This chain joins TRBV20-1 and TRBJ2-7, with 7 bases lining up with TRBD2. The germline V gene has CDR1 DFQATT and CDR2 SNEGSKA (reference sequence). The CDR3 runs 15 residues. V was pared by 6 bases and J by 3 bases, with 14 bases of the junction left unmatched.

This chain connects TRBV25-1 to TRBJ2-3, with 7 bases that match TRBD1. V was pared by 5 bases and J by 10 bases, with 3 bases of the junction left unmatched. CDR1 MGHDK and CDR2 SYGVNS come from the germline V gene. This CDR3 comprises 11 residues. The chain's CDR3 is CASSLGQPQYF. The CDR3 DNA reads as TGTGCCAGCAGTTTGGGACAGCCGCAGTATTTT.

This clonotype was recorded only once. The chain uses TRBV28 and TRBJ2-7; D gene uncertain. Trimming shortened V by 2 bases and J by 6 bases, and 14 bases separated the two germline ends. Germline CDR1 reads MDHEN; CDR2 reads SYDVKM. The CDR3 runs 14 residues. CDR3: CASSLRLPKGEQYV. In nucleotides, the CDR3 is TGTGCCAGCAGTTTAAGACTCCCGAAAGGCGAGCAGTACGTC.

The chain combines TRBV7-9 with TRBJ1-5; perhaps TRBD1 as D (5 bases). Trimming left V 2 bases short and J 6 bases short, with 17 bases between. The CDR3 is 16 residues long. CDR1 and CDR2 (germline): SEHNR, FQNEAQ (reference sequence). The CDR3 reads CASSLSGTVIGQPQHF. The CDR3 DNA sequence: TGTGCCAGCAGCTTATCCGGGACGGTGATTGGTCAGCCCCAGCATTTT.

This chain connects TRBV5-4 to TRBJ2-7, with D possibly being TRBD1 or TRBD2 (5 bases each). V was pared by 0 bases and J by 2 bases, with 12 bases between. The germline V gene encodes CDR1 SGHNT and CDR2 YYREEE (reference sequence). The CDR3 contains 15 residues. The CDR3 DNA sequence: TGTGCCAGCAGCTTGGCAGGGACCATTCCCTACGAGCAGTACTTC. As protein: CASSLAGTIPYEQYF.

This clonotype was observed once. The V and J genes are TRBV10-3 and TRBJ2-1, with 9 bases identical to TRBD2. CDR1 ENHRY and CDR2 SYGVKD come from the germline V gene. V lost 4 bases to trimming and J lost 5 bases; unmatched junction nucleotides: 9. The CDR3 is made up of 16 amino acids. CDR3 protein: CAISAPKVAGDNEQFF. In DNA, the CDR3 is TGTGCCATCAGTGCCCCGAAGGTAGCGGGAGACAATGAGCAGTTCTTC.

The gene calls are TRBV7-8 and TRBJ2-3; 8 nucleotides align to TRBD2. Trimming removed 0 bases from V and 6 bases from J; junction bases left unmatched: 8. The germline V gene encodes CDR1 SGHVS and CDR2 FQNEAQ. The CDR3 consists of 16 residues. The CDR3: CASSLAKGLVADTQYF. The CDR3 coding sequence is TGTGCCAGCAGCTTAGCAAAGGGACTAGTGGCGGATACGCAGTATTTT.

This chain uses TRBV5-4 with TRBJ1-1; D perhaps matches TRBD1 (6 bases). The germline gives CDR1 SGHNT, CDR2 YYREEE (reference sequence). The CDR3 has 12 residues. V gave up 4 bases and J gave up 8 bases, with 12 bases separating them. The DNA for the CDR3 is TGTGCCAGCAGCGAAGACAGGCAGGAAGCTTTCTTT. The encoded protein is CASSEDRQEAFF.

The gene calls are TRBV5-1 and TRBJ1-4, with 10 bases identical to TRBD1. The CDR3 length is 17 residues. CDR1 and CDR2 from the germline V gene are SGHRS and YFSETQ. J gave up 8 bases and V 4 bases, and 14 bases lay outside the gene matches. The CDR3 bases are TGCGCCAGCAGCCCCGGGGACAGGGGTAACCTAAGGGAAAAACTGTTTTTT. It specifies CASSPGDRGNLREKLFF.

The V and J genes are TRBV27 and TRBJ2-7, with D perhaps matching TRBD2 (6 bases). Trimming took 6 bases from V and 2 from J, leaving 11 bases between them. From germline, CDR1 is MNHEY and CDR2 SMNVEV (reference sequence). The CDR3 extends over 13 amino acids. The CDR3 DNA follows: TGTGCCAGCAGCAAGGGCGGGGCCTACGAGCAGTACGTC. As protein: CASSKGGAYEQYV.

The chain links TRBV6-2 or TRBV6-3 to TRBJ2-1, with TRBD2 identical over 9 bases. With V trimmed by 6 bases and J by 8 bases, 14 bases remained unmatched. Looked up from germline, CDR1 is MNHEY and CDR2 is SVGEGT. The CDR3 length is 16 residues. CDR3 sequence: CASSVSGSGGRDEQFF. In DNA, the CDR3 is TGTGCCAGCAGCGTCTCGGGTAGCGGGGGTCGGGATGAGCAGTTCTTC.

The J gene is TRBJ2-1, the V gene TRBV7-6; TRBD1 might be the D (6 bases). The CDR3 sequence is 18 residues long. Germline CDR1 and CDR2: SGHVS and FNYEAQ. Trimming stripped 1 base from V and 2 bases from J, with 18 bases between. CDR3 amino acids: CASSLGSRTAATYNEQFF. The CDR3 coding sequence is TGTGCCAGCAGCTTAGGGTCGCGGACAGCAGCCACCTACAATGAGCAGTTCTTC. Together with reference TRBV7-6 and TRBJ2-1, the CDR3 gives the full variable domain: GAGVSQSPRYKVTKRGQDVALRCDPISGHVSLYWYRQALGQGPEFLTYFNYEAQQDKSGLPNDRFSAERPEGSISTLTIQRTEQRDSAMYRCASSLGSRTAATYNEQFFGPGTRLTVL.

This clonotype is a singleton in its sample. V and J are TRBV3-1 and TRBJ2-5; D is ambiguous. Trimming took 3 bases from V and 2 from J, leaving 4 bases between them. The CDR3 extends over 12 amino acids. Germline CDR1 and CDR2: LGHDT and YNNKEL (reference sequence). The CDR3 coding sequence is TGTGCCAGCAGCCAGACACAAGAGACCCAGTACTTC. Its translation is CASSQTQETQYF.

The rearrangement links TRBV9 to TRBJ1-6; 8 bases fit TRBD1. Trimming removed 4 bases from V and 7 bases from J; junction bases left unmatched: 10. Germline CDR1 and CDR2: SGDLS and YYNGEE. This CDR3 has 16 amino acids. The CDR3 DNA reads as TGTGCCAGCAGCAAGAGACAGGGGCCAGGGAATTCACCCCTCCACTTT. This sequence encodes CASSKRQGPGNSPLHF. Full variable domain (outside the CDR3, taken from reference TRBV9 and TRBJ1-6): DSGVTQTPKHLITATGQRVTLRCSPRSGDLSVYWYQQSLDQGLQFLIQYYNGEERAKGNILERFSAQQFPDLHSELNLSSLELGDSALYFCASSKRQGPGNSPLHFGNGTRLTVT.

The chain couples TRBV4-1 to TRBJ1-1; tentative D call: TRBD1 (6 bases). Germline lookup yields CDR1 MGHRA and CDR2 YSYEKL. CDR3 length: 16 residues. The V end lost 1 base, the J end lost 0 bases, and 12 bases lay between the germline ends. The CDR3 here is CASSQGTTGMNTEAFF. DNA of the CDR3: TGCGCCAGCAGCCAAGGAACGACAGGAATGAACACTGAAGCTTTCTTT.

This chain connects TRBV7-9 to TRBJ2-1, with TRBD1 matching over 7 bases. The CDR3 extends over 16 amino acids. CDR1 is SEHNR, CDR2 FQNEAQ, per germline (reference sequence). The junction had 9 bases not matched to a gene; V was cut back by 5 bases and J by 2 bases. CDR3 protein: CASSARTGGTYNEQFF. CDR3 bases: TGTGCCAGCAGCGCCCGGACAGGCGGTACCTACAATGAGCAGTTCTTC.

The chain has TRBV20-1 and TRBJ1-5, with no clear D. The CDR3 runs 12 residues. The V end was cut by 2 bases, the J end by 3 bases, with 5 bases between. Germline V gene lookup returns CDR1 DFQATT and CDR2 SNEGSKA (reference sequence). CDR3 sequence: CSARQINQPQHF. The DNA for the CDR3 is TGCAGTGCTAGACAGATCAATCAGCCCCAGCATTTT.

The chain recombines TRBV3-1 with TRBJ2-2; D is tentatively TRBD1 or TRBD2 (5 bases each). Germline CDR1 is LGHDT and CDR2 is YNNKEL (reference sequence). Trimming took off 5 bases at V and 3 bases at J, with 19 bases between the two ends. The CDR3 length is 17 residues. CDR3 DNA: TGTGCCAGCAGCTCGCGCCCCGGGGCCGCGCACACCGGGGAGCTGTTTTTT. Protein product: CASSSRPGAAHTGELFF.

The genes are TRBV20-1 and TRBJ1-1; 7 nucleotides match TRBD1. After removal of 2 bases from V and 0 bases from J, the junction contained 6 bases not matched to a gene. This CDR3 is 15 amino acids long. CDR1 is DFQATT, CDR2 SNEGSKA, per germline (reference sequence). The CDR3 sequence is CSARPLTGLNTEAFF. The CDR3 DNA follows: TGCAGTGCTAGACCTCTGACAGGGCTGAACACTGAAGCTTTCTTT.

V is TRBV4-3 and J is TRBJ2-5; 13 positions agree with TRBD2. The junction had 9 bases not matched to a gene; V was cut back by 3 bases and J by 5 bases. This CDR3 spans 17 amino acids. Germline V CDR1 and CDR2: LGHNA, YSLEER. CDR3 region: CASSHATSGGGRETQYF. The CDR3 DNA is TGCGCCAGCAGCCATGCAACTAGCGGGGGGGGTCGTGAGACCCAGTACTTC.

This chain uses TRBV27 with TRBJ2-6; D unclear. V was shortened by 5 bases and J by 0 bases, with 2 bases between the two germline ends. The germline V gene has CDR1 MNHEY and CDR2 SMNVEV (reference sequence). The CDR3 sequence is 13 residues long. Written as DNA, the CDR3 is TGTGCCAGCAGTAACTCTGGGGCCAACGTCCTGACTTTC. Encoded protein: CASSNSGANVLTF.

The rearrangement links TRBV25-1 to TRBJ2-1; no reliable D call. This CDR3 region has 11 residues. Trimming pared 1 base from V and 8 bases from J, leaving 3 bases between. Germline V lookup: CDR1 MGHDK, CDR2 SYGVNS. CDR3 nucleotides: TGTGCCAGCAGTGAATCCTATGAGCAGTTCTTC. It codes for CASSESYEQFF.

The chain links TRBV5-1 to TRBJ2-1, with D possibly being TRBD1 or TRBD2 (5 bases each). Germline V gives CDR1 SGHRS, CDR2 YFSETQ. V lost 6 bases and J 8 bases, leaving 21 bases between the germline ends. The CDR3 sequence is 15 residues long. The CDR3 sequence: CASNHGTVPEDEQFF. For the CDR3, the DNA is TGCGCCAGCAATCACGGGACCGTGCCTGAGGATGAGCAGTTCTTC.

The CDR3 bases are TGCGCCAGCAGCCCCGGGCCGGGGGTCACCGGGGAGCTGTTTTTT. It yields the protein CASSPGPGVTGELFF. This chain uses TRBV4-1 with TRBJ2-2; tentatively, D is TRBD2 (6 bases). The CDR3 covers 15 residues. V dropped 4 bases and J dropped 4 bases, with 13 bases sitting between them. Germline CDR1 MGHRA, CDR2 YSYEKL.